This T cell receptor beta chain was profiled in a study of blood T cell repertoires in COVID-19. Overall study context: Samples came from the United States, Italy and Spain, spanning acute and convalescent COVID-19. PBMCs, B-cell-depleted T cells, or T cells provided the cDNA or gDNA that made up the material.

This clone was seen a single time. This CDR3 has 14 residues. CDR1 and CDR2 from the germline V gene are SGDLS and YYNGEE. V was pared by 0 bases and J by 2 bases, with 9 bases between. Per the original methods: Reference gene primer amplification yielded estimated nucleated cell counts. The method was immunoSEQ multiplex PCR; TCRdb's version includes in-frame clones alone and lacks a portion of them. V and J calls and clone size are those listed in that table; D and trimming were worked out from the DNA. This sample has around 26,000 clones, with around 88% found just once. This clonotype was sampled from a human donor with active COVID-19. The donor label of this sample is uncertain. The J gene is TRBJ2-7, the V gene TRBV9, with D possibly TRBD1 on 5 matching bases. Sequencing was carried out using peripheral blood. CDR3 nucleotides: TGTGCCAGCAGCGTAGGAGACAGCACCTACGAGCAGTACTTC. Protein: CASSVGDSTYEQYF.